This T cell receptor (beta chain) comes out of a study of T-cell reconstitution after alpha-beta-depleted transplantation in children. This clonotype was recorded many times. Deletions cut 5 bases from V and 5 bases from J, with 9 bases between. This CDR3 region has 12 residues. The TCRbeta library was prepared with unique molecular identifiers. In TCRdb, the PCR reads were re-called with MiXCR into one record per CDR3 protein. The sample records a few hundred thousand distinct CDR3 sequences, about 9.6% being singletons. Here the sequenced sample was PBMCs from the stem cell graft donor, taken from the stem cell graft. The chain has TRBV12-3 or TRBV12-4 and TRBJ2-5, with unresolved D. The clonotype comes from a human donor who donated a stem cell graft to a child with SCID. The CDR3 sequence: CASSPFRETQYF. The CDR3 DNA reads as TGTGCCAGCAGTCCCTTTCGCGAGACCCAGTACTTC.